The 6 T cell receptor beta chains listed next were all sequenced from one sample in a study of cytomegalovirus exposure and HLA in healthy donors. The method was immunoSEQ multiplex PCR; TCRdb's version includes in-frame clones alone and lacks a portion of them. This table holds approximately 180,000 clones, around 86% found once. The sample consisted of PBMCs. The receptors here all came from a woman aged 18-35 years in good health and CMV-seronegative.

V is TRBV2 and J is TRBJ1-2, with D possibly being TRBD1 (6 bases). Germline assignment: CDR1 SNHLY and CDR2 FYNNEI. The CDR3 totals 14 residues. V gave up 5 bases and J gave up 4 bases, with 14 bases separating them. The CDR3 protein is CASSYTGRSYGYTF. The CDR3 DNA is TGTGCCAGCAGTTATACAGGGCGGAGCTATGGCTACACCTTC.

The V call is TRBV12-5, the J call TRBJ1-2; unclear D gene. The germline CDR1 and CDR2 sequences are LGHNT and FRNRAP. V shed 3 bases and J shed 3 bases, with 8 bases lying between them. The CDR3 spans 13 residues. The chain's CDR3 is CASGFIRDYGYTF. The CDR3 DNA follows: TGTGCTAGTGGTTTTATCCGAGACTATGGCTACACCTTC.

The rearrangement uses TRBV19 and TRBJ2-1, with TRBD1 matching over 11 bases. The trim removed 6 bases at V and 4 bases at J, leaving 23 bases unmatched. The CDR3 contains 21 residues. CDR1 is LNHDA and CDR2 is SQIVND in the germline V gene (reference sequence). The CDR3 sequence: CASRARGQGAPNSSLYNEQFF. CDR3 DNA sequence: TGTGCCAGTAGAGCTCGTGGACAGGGGGCCCCAAACTCCTCACTTTACAATGAGCAGTTCTTC. Full variable domain (missing parts from reference TRBV19 and TRBJ2-1): DGGITQSPKYLFRKEGQNVTLSCEQNLNHDAMYWYRQDPGQGLRLIYYSQIVNDFQKGDIAEGYSVSREKKESFPLTVTSAQKNPTAFYLCASRARGQGAPNSSLYNEQFFGPGTRLTVL.

This clone was observed a handful of times. V usage is TRBV2 and J usage is TRBJ2-5; D not resolved. Germline CDR1 SNHLY, CDR2 FYNNEI. Between the trimmed V and J ends, which lost 1 base and 4 bases, there was a span of 4 bases. The CDR3 has 12 amino acids. CDR3 sequence: CASSEVVETQYF. CDR3 DNA: TGTGCCAGCAGTGAAGTAGTAGAGACCCAGTACTTC.

The chain uses TRBV19 and TRBJ1-1; 8 nucleotides match TRBD1. The CDR3 runs to 16 residues. The junction had 9 bases not matched to a gene; V was cut back by 3 bases and J by 3 bases. Per germline, CDR1 LNHDA and CDR2 SQIVND (reference sequence). The CDR3 reads CASSILAGGTYTEAFF. The CDR3 DNA is TGTGCCAGTAGTATCCTGGCAGGGGGCACGTACACTGAAGCTTTCTTT.

The chain's CDR3 is CASSLSGGDSPLHF. DNA of the CDR3: TGTGCCAGCAGCCTGTCAGGGGGCGATTCACCCCTCCACTTT. This sequence joins TRBV14 and TRBJ1-6; 8 nucleotides line up with TRBD1. J lost 8 bases, V lost 4 bases, and 4 bases had no gene match. Germline CDR1 is SGHDN and CDR2 is FVKESK. The CDR3 has 14 amino acids.